This T cell receptor beta chain comes out of a study of blood T cell repertoires in COVID-19. Study summary: Acute and convalescent COVID-19 specimens originated in the United States, Italy and Spain.

Produced via immunoSEQ multiplex PCR; TCRdb's table is partial and in-frame only. The sample gives some 180,000 clones, roughly 84% of which show up once; 3% to 3.5% is in the top ten. The V gene lost 9 bases and the J gene lost 6 bases, with 14 bases spanning the gap. The germline CDR1 and CDR2 sequences are WSHSY and SAAADI. This CDR3 is built from 12 residues. Participants were aged about 18 to 89 years, lived in some 23 US areas, and enrolled virtually. The sequenced sample consisted of PBMCs or T cells enriched from blood (not recorded which). The chain joins TRBV10-2 to TRBJ1-1, with D possibly TRBD1 on 6 matching bases. This TCR was sampled from a woman aged 30 to 39 who had been exposed to COVID-19. This CDR3 is CASNPGGPEAFF. CDR3 DNA: TGCGCCAGTAACCCTGGGGGCCCTGAAGCTTTCTTT.